The 18 T cell receptor beta chains presented below share a single source sample, sequenced in a study of cytomegalovirus exposure and HLA in healthy donors. The primer mix had 60 Vbeta and 13 Jbeta primers. Profiled with immunoSEQ multiplex PCR; TCRdb holds only in-frame clones, not every one. The data hold some 90,000 clones, with 70% to 85% observed a single time. The sequenced sample was PBMCs. These receptors were obtained from a human donor in good health.

This chain links TRBV5-1 with TRBJ1-1, with D unclear. V lost 0 bases and J lost 2, with 8 bases in between. CDR3 length equals 14 residues. In germline, CDR1 is SGHRS, CDR2 YFSETQ. The CDR3 DNA sequence: TGCGCCAGCAGCTTGGTTCTGGGCAACACTGAAGCTTTCTTT. Translating gives CASSLVLGNTEAFF.

The J gene is TRBJ2-7, the V gene TRBV19; 8 nucleotides match TRBD1. From germline, CDR1 is LNHDA and CDR2 SQIVND (reference sequence). J lost 5 bases, V lost 1 base, and 4 bases had no gene match. CDR3 size: 14 residues. The CDR3 loop is CASSIGTGINEQYF. The CDR3 region has the DNA TGTGCCAGTAGTATAGGGACAGGGATCAACGAGCAGTACTTC.

As concerns this clone: Because it lacks the conserved phenylalanine or tryptophan at the end, this CDR3 is likely a read error. It is unclear where the CDR3 begins or ends on the DNA, so no DNA is shown, and the CDR3 is as TCRdb lists it. The gene calls are TRBV11-3 and TRBJ1-2; TRBD1 is taken as the D call from the table, unchecked against the DNA. Germline CDR1 reads SGHNT; CDR2 reads YENEEA. Ends included, the CDR3 has 11 residues. The CDR3 here is CASSRTGRGRI.

V usage is TRBV29-1 and J usage is TRBJ2-5; 13 positions match TRBD2. The CDR3 runs 16 residues. CDR1 and CDR2 from the germline V gene are SQVTM and ANQGSEA. The trim removed 0 bases at V and 5 bases at J, leaving 6 bases unmatched. The CDR3: CSVEEGLAGELETQYF. DNA for the CDR3: TGCAGCGTTGAAGAAGGACTAGCGGGAGAACTGGAGACCCAGTACTTC.

The chain joins TRBV28 to TRBJ1-5; the D is unclear. The CDR3 runs to 13 residues. V was pared by 3 bases and J by 5 bases, with 8 bases between. Germline assignment: CDR1 MDHEN and CDR2 SYDVKM. CDR3 coding DNA: TGTGCCAGCAGTTTCGGCCAGGATCAGCCCCAGCATTTT. Translation: CASSFGQDQPQHF.

In this sample, this clone turned up a few times. This chain uses TRBV4-2 with TRBJ2-1, with 12 bases matching TRBD2. J gave up 6 bases and V 2 bases, and 8 bases lay outside the gene matches. This CDR3 comprises 17 residues. Germline V gene sequence: CDR1 LGHNA, CDR2 YNFKEQ. The CDR3 bases are TGTGCCAGCAGCCAACGGCTAGCGGGGGGGCTGGGCAATGAGCAGTTCTTC. Its translation: CASSQRLAGGLGNEQFF.

CDR3 DNA: TGTGCCAGCAGCCCAGAATACAGGAAGAACACTGAAGCTTTCTTT. Translated: CASSPEYRKNTEAFF. The rearrangement links TRBV4-2 to TRBJ1-1; D perhaps matches TRBD1 (5 bases). Germline lookup yields CDR1 LGHNA and CDR2 YNFKEQ. The CDR3 length is 15 residues. With 4 bases removed from V and 1 base from J, the gap between germline ends came to 13 bases.

The chain couples TRBV5-6 to TRBJ2-2; 9 bases fit TRBD1. This CDR3 contains 15 residues. Trimming at V came to 4 bases and at J to 5 bases, leaving 6 bases not matched to a gene. Per germline, CDR1 SGHDT and CDR2 YYEEEE. The CDR3 coding sequence is TGTGCCAGCAGCACCCCCGGGACAGGGACCGGGGAGCTGTTTTTT. Its protein is CASSTPGTGTGELFF.

The chain carries TRBV27 and TRBJ2-1, with TRBD2 identical over 7 bases. V was pared by 5 bases and J by 12 bases, with 7 bases of the junction left unmatched. The CDR3 is 12 amino acids. Per the germline V gene, CDR1 is MNHEY and CDR2 is SMNVEV (reference sequence). In DNA form, the CDR3 reads TGTGCCAGCAGTCCCCCGGGAGGCCCGCAGTTCTTC. It translates to CASSPPGGPQFF.

V and J are TRBV5-1 and TRBJ1-1, with unresolved D. V gave up 7 bases and J gave up 1 base, with 17 bases separating them. The CDR3 sequence is 15 residues long. Germline lookup yields CDR1 SGHRS and CDR2 YFSETQ. The DNA for the CDR3 is TGCGCCAGCCGCGGGCAGGCTAGTTCGAACACTGAAGCTTTCTTT. It codes for CASRGQASSNTEAFF.

The chain uses TRBV19 and TRBJ2-3; 10 nucleotides agree with TRBD2. V shed 7 bases, J shed 0 bases, and the junction held 4 bases outside the gene matches. The CDR3 is made up of 15 amino acids. Germline loops: CDR1 LNHDA, CDR2 SQIVND (reference sequence). CDR3 amino acids: CASNILAGSTDTQYF. The CDR3 nucleotides are TGTGCCAGTAACATACTAGCGGGGAGCACAGATACGCAGTATTTT. The whole variable domain, remainder taken from reference TRBV19 and TRBJ2-3, is DGGITQSPKYLFRKEGQNVTLSCEQNLNHDAMYWYRQDPGQGLRLIYYSQIVNDFQKGDIAEGYSVSREKKESFPLTVTSAQKNPTAFYLCASNILAGSTDTQYFGPGTRLTVL.

V usage is TRBV9 and J usage is TRBJ2-7; weak D call: TRBD2 (5 bases). The V and J ends lost 0 bases and 3 bases respectively, with 13 bases between them. CDR1 SGDLS and CDR2 YYNGEE come from the germline V gene. This CDR3 spans 15 amino acids. Written as DNA, the CDR3 is TGTGCCAGCAGCGTAGGGACGGGTCGGGACTACGAGCAGTACTTC. Amino acids: CASSVGTGRDYEQYF.

This chain uses TRBV2 with TRBJ2-3; D is ambiguous. CDR1 and CDR2 (germline): SNHLY, FYNNEI. V gave up 4 bases and J gave up 3 bases, with 14 bases separating them. The CDR3 contains 15 residues. For the CDR3, the DNA is TGTGCCAGCAGTGCAGACACATTAAGTACAGATACGCAGTATTTT. Residues: CASSADTLSTDTQYF.

This clone has just one count. The rearrangement joins TRBV29-1 to TRBJ1-4; unclear D gene. Trimming cost V 4 bases and J 11 bases, with 11 bases left between them. Per the germline V gene, CDR1 is SQVTM and CDR2 is ANQGSEA. CDR3 size: 11 residues. This CDR3 is CSVALREKLFF. The DNA for the CDR3 is TGCAGCGTTGCACTCCGGGAGAAACTGTTTTTT.

The V gene is TRBV12-5, the J gene TRBJ2-2, with 7 bases that match TRBD1. This CDR3 is built from 12 residues. Losses at the gene ends were 5 bases for V and 8 bases for J; bases not matched to a gene: 2. Germline V CDR1 and CDR2: LGHNT, FRNRAP. The CDR3 sequence: CASGLGQGELFF. The CDR3 DNA reads TGTGCTAGTGGTCTGGGACAGGGGGAGCTGTTTTTT.

The rearrangement links TRBV7-7 to TRBJ2-5; 8 bases agree with TRBD1. J lost 5 bases, V lost 5 bases, and 4 bases had no gene match. CDR1 and CDR2 from the germline V gene are SSHAT and FNYEAQ (reference sequence). The length of the CDR3 is 13 residues. In nucleotides, the CDR3 is TGTGCCAGCAGCCTTCGGACAGGGGAGACCCAGTACTTC. This sequence encodes CASSLRTGETQYF. Supplemented by reference TRBV7-7 and TRBJ2-5, the full variable domain reads GAGVSQSPRYKVTKRGQDVTLRCDPISSHATLYWYQQALGQGPEFLTYFNYEAQPDKSGLPSDRFSAERPEGSISTLTIQRTEQRDSAMYRCASSLRTGETQYFGPGTRLLVL.

V is TRBV6-6 and J is TRBJ1-2, with D unclear. The V gene lost 2 bases and the J gene lost 6 bases, with 4 bases spanning the gap. This CDR3 is built from 11 residues. The germline V gene has CDR1 MNHNY and CDR2 SVGAGI (reference sequence). The CDR3 here is CASSYVDGYTF. The CDR3 DNA reads as TGTGCCAGCAGTTACGTCGATGGCTACACCTTC.

CDR3 residues: CASSRYLAGLYNEQFF. CDR3 nucleotides: TGTGCCAGCAGCAGGTACCTAGCGGGACTATACAATGAGCAGTTCTTC. The chain is built from TRBV5-6 and TRBJ2-1; 9 nucleotides align to TRBD2. CDR1 SGHDT and CDR2 YYEEEE come from the germline V gene. Trimming removed 4 bases from V and 4 bases from J; junction bases left unmatched: 9. The CDR3 runs to 16 residues.